This T cell receptor (beta chain) was sequenced in a study of brain T cells in children with intractable seizures (dated by TCRdb to about 2021). Notes on the research overall: Resected brain tissue from some 53 pediatric epilepsy surgery cases was first screened for immune gene transcripts using a NanoString immunology panel. Of the roughly 12 selected surgery cases, pre-surgery blood was also sequenced for eight, so four had brain tissue only. On the study overall, not on this receptor specifically: Viral specificity was inferred solely from CDR3 sequence similarity, and the HCMV serostatus of the patients was not known. Because sequencing depth differed between pre- and post-surgery blood, the absence of clones from the pre-surgery sample may reflect undersampling.

TCR beta chain sequences were generated from genomic DNA using the immunoSEQ assay. On the study's bioinformatics: CDR3 sequences that did not begin with the conserved framework cysteine at position 104 were removed manually. To get clonality, the normalized Shannon's Diversity Index was subtracted from one, giving values from 0 (maximal diversity) to 1 (oligoclonal). Differences in the frequency of the same CDR3 between samples, such as brain versus blood, were assessed with chi-squared comparison-of-proportions tests. Public clonotypes were identified by searching immuneACCESS, and similarity to known antiviral clonotypes was assessed with the VDJdb browser. TCRdb holds this immuneACCESS table with in-frame rearrangements only. Some clones are missing; in checked studies, unresolved V genes explain under half, and the rest has no known cause. V, J and clone size are taken as reported in that table, and D and trimming were inferred from the DNA itself. This sample gives 78,000 or so clones in total; roughly 89% of them show up just once. The ten largest clonotypes hold roughly 25% of the sample.

Trimming accounts for 7 bases at V and 0 bases at J, while the number of junction bases matched to no gene is 6. The germline V gene specifies MNHEY as CDR1 and SVGAGI as CDR2. The CDR3 runs 14 amino acids, cysteine and phenylalanine included. Left in the record is the CDR3 DNA by itself, 42 bases read in frame from the first base. The sample's time point label is to be understood as: resected brain tissue, or blood drawn just prior to surgery. Surgery cases with the highest brain T cell transcript signatures were selected for TCR beta chain sequencing of brain tissue and, where available, blood. Prior to surgery, the patients had been treated with at least one anti-epileptic drug. TCR-sequenced patients were children with drug-resistant epilepsy due to tuberous sclerosis complex, focal cortical dysplasia, Rasmussen encephalitis or hemimegalencephaly. The blood samples were collected right before the epilepsy surgery. Bulk genomic DNA was isolated from unsorted brain tissue and whole blood using the Monarch genomic DNA purification kit.

Comments on this clone: The specificity of this receptor is unknown. Qualities for individual bases were not recorded, and no much larger clone is one base off.

This receptor was identified in a girl aged 2-10 years with Rasmussen encephalitis and intractable seizures. The sequence is built from TRBV6-5 and TRBJ2-7, and 7 junctional nucleotides match TRBD1. This material consisted of peripheral blood, taken at surgery. The CDR3 protein sequence reads: CASNQQGTSYEQYF. The nucleotides read TGTGCCAGCAACCAACAGGGGACCTCCTACGAGCAGTACTTC.